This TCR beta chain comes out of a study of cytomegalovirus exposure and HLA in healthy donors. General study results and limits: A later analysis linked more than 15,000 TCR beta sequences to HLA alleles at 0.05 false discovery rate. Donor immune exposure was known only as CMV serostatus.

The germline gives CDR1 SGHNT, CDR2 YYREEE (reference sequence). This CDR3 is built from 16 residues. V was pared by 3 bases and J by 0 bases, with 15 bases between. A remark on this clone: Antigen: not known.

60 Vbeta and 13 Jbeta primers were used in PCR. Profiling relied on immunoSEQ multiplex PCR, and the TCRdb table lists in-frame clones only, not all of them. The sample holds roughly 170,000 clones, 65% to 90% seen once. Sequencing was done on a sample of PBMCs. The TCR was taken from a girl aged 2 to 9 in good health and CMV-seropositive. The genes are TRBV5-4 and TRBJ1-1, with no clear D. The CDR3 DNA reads TGTGCCAGCAGCTCCAAAAAAACACATCTGAACACTGAAGCTTTCTTT. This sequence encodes CASSSKKTHLNTEAFF. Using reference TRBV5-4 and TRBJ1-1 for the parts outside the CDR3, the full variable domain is ETGVTQSPTHLIKTRGQQVTLRCSSQSGHNTVSWYQQALGQGPQFIFQYYREEENGRGNFPPRFSGLQFPNYSSELNVNALELDDSALYLCASSSKKTHLNTEAFFGQGTRLTVV.